This is a list of T cell receptor beta chains from one sample in a study of T cells after yellow fever vaccination. A single record per CDR3 protein comes from TCRdb applying MiXCR to the 5' RACE reads. The sample records hundreds of thousands of distinct CDR3 sequences, over 9% being singletons. This specimen was PBMCs, taken on the day of the yellow fever booster vaccination. These receptor sequences come from a man aged 25-40 years who received the YFV17D yellow fever vaccine. The CDR3 runs from the conserved cysteine through the conserved F or W. D genes are given only for firm matches. Clone sizes are given selectively: once, few, many, or a class where the clone is expanded.

- TRBJ2-7 TRBD1 TRBV5-1 CASSFDRAISYEQYF TGCGCCAGCAGCTTCGACAGGGCAATATCCTACGAGCAGTACTTC
- TRBJ2-7 TRBD1 TRBV20-1 CSARDVEGQGAYEQYF TGCAGTGCTAGAGATGTGGAGGGACAGGGGGCCTACGAGCAGTACTTC
- TRBJ2-6 TRBD1 TRBV10-3 CAINPGQGNSGANVLTF TGTGCCATCAATCCGGGACAGGGGAACTCTGGGGCCAACGTCCTGACTTTC
- TRBJ2-1 TRBD2 TRBV7-2 CASSLVAGGAYNEQFF TGTGCCAGCAGCCTAGTGGCGGGAGGTGCCTACAATGAGCAGTTCTTC
few TRBJ2-1 TRBD2 TRBV20-1 CSAMPGRSSYNEQFF TGCAGTGCCATGCCCGGGAGGAGCTCCTACAATGAGCAGTTCTTC
few TRBJ1-1 - TRBV27 CASSFRWTTNTEAFF TGTGCCAGCAGTTTTAGGTGGACTACGAACACTGAAGCTTTCTTT
- TRBJ2-7 - TRBV5-1 CASSSADIPGDEQYF TGCGCCAGCAGCTCGGCCGACATCCCCGGGGACGAGCAGTACTTC
few TRBJ2-1 - TRBV7-2 CASSSPAKSSYNEQFF TGTGCCAGCAGCTCCCCCGCCAAGAGCTCCTACAATGAGCAGTTCTTC
- TRBJ1-2 - TRBV6-2/TRBV6-3 CASSRQALYGYTF TGTGCCAGCAGTCGACAGGCCTTATATGGCTACACCTTC
few TRBJ1-1 - TRBV27 CASSLMTATEAFF TGTGCCAGCAGTTTAATGACGGCCACTGAAGCTTTCTTT
- TRBJ2-3 TRBD1 TRBV19 CASSMDRSSTDTQYF TGTGCCAGTAGTATGGACAGGTCCTCTACAGATACGCAGTATTTT
- TRBJ2-7 TRBD2 TRBV5-1 CASSTLTSGRSSEQYF TGCGCCAGCAGCACACTGACTAGCGGGAGATCGTCCGAGCAGTACTTC
- TRBJ2-1 - TRBV20-1 CSARPQRVYNEQFF TGCAGTGCTAGACCCCAGCGCGTATACAATGAGCAGTTCTTC
many TRBJ2-4 - TRBV2 CASSSVPLQYF TGTGCCAGCAGCTCCGTCCCCCTTCAGTACTTC
many TRBJ2-7 - TRBV15 CATSREYGTYLEQYF TGTGCCACCAGCAGAGAGTACGGGACCTACCTCGAGCAGTACTTC
- TRBJ2-7 - TRBV19 CASNQGHLSYEQYF TGTGCCAGTAATCAAGGACACCTCTCCTACGAGCAGTACTTC
many TRBJ2-2 - TRBV7-8 CASSLAGGTNTGELFF TGTGCCAGCAGCTTAGCGGGCGGGACCAACACCGGGGAGCTGTTTTTT
- TRBJ2-1 TRBD2 TRBV25-1 CATGHSGTSGRLNEQFF TGTGCCACCGGCCACTCAGGGACTAGCGGGAGGCTCAATGAGCAGTTCTTC
few TRBJ2-1 TRBD2 TRBV11-2 CASSPGLAKGGEQFF TGTGCCAGCAGCCCGGGACTAGCTAAAGGAGGTGAGCAGTTCTTC
- TRBJ2-7 TRBD2 TRBV18 CASSSGQRGHYEQYF TGTGCCAGCTCATCCGGGCAGCGGGGCCACTACGAGCAGTACTTC
- TRBJ2-7 - TRBV7-2 CASSRPPVYEQYF TGTGCCAGCAGCCGACCCCCCGTCTACGAGCAGTACTTC
- TRBJ2-3 TRBD2 TRBV29-1 CSVALTSGRADTQYF TGCAGCGTAGCCCTAACTAGCGGGAGGGCGGATACGCAGTATTTT
- TRBJ2-1 - TRBV20-1 CSADLGSPYNEQFF TGCAGTGCTGATCTAGGTTCCCCCTACAATGAGCAGTTCTTC
many TRBJ2-1 - TRBV7-2 CASSLALGGLANEQFF TGTGCCAGCAGCTTAGCGCTCGGAGGACTGGCAAATGAGCAGTTCTTC
- TRBJ2-4 TRBD2 TRBV6-2/TRBV6-3 CASFPGWVASGRLAKNIQYF TGTGCCAGCTTCCCAGGTTGGGTGGCTAGCGGGAGGTTAGCCAAAAACATTCAGTACTTC
- TRBJ2-6 TRBD2 TRBV20-1 CSATGTSGTGANVLTF TGCAGTGCTACCGGGACTAGCGGCACTGGGGCCAACGTCCTGACTTTC
few TRBJ2-5 TRBD2 TRBV20-1 CSANPSEGLAGVRETQYF TGCAGTGCTAATCCGTCCGAGGGACTAGCGGGAGTTCGGGAGACCCAGTACTTC
- TRBJ2-5 - TRBV7-3 CASSLEGFQETQYF TGTGCCAGCAGCTTAGAGGGATTTCAAGAGACCCAGTACTTC
- TRBJ1-1 TRBD1 TRBV10-3 CATGGQLPPEAFF TGTGCCACGGGGGGACAGCTCCCGCCGGAAGCTTTCTTT
few TRBJ2-7 TRBD1 TRBV6-1 CASRRGQGASSGAYEQYF TGTGCCAGCAGGAGAGGACAGGGGGCATCTAGCGGTGCCTACGAGCAGTACTTC
- TRBJ2-3 TRBD2 TRBV9 CASSDPPRTSGNTDTQYF TGTGCCAGCAGCGATCCCCCGAGGACTAGCGGTAACACAGATACGCAGTATTTT
- TRBJ2-7 - TRBV5-6 CASSSPGSHEQYF TGTGCCAGCAGTTCCCCAGGCAGCCACGAGCAGTACTTC
- TRBJ1-2 - TRBV7-9 CASSSLRGTFYGYTF TGTGCCAGCAGCTCATTGAGGGGGACCTTCTATGGCTACACCTTC
few TRBJ1-2 TRBD1 TRBV19 CASRGRGNYGYTF TGTGCCAGCAGAGGCAGGGGGAACTATGGCTACACCTTC
- TRBJ1-2 TRBD1 TRBV5-8 CASSFSGGGDNYGYTF TGTGCCAGCAGCTTCTCGGGAGGGGGCGATAACTATGGCTACACCTTC
- TRBJ2-1 - TRBV20-1 CSAWGGGYNEQFF TGCAGTGCTTGGGGAGGGGGTTACAATGAGCAGTTCTTC
- TRBJ2-5 - TRBV5-1 CASSLSDPQETQYF TGCGCCAGCAGCCTTTCCGATCCCCAAGAGACCCAGTACTTC
few TRBJ1-1 - TRBV5-1 CASSPPRRQGRVNTEAFF TGCGCCAGCAGCCCCCCGCGGAGGCAGGGTCGGGTGAACACTGAAGCTTTCTTT
- TRBJ1-1 - TRBV5-1 CASNRDGGMNTEAFF TGCGCCAGCAATAGAGATGGGGGCATGAACACTGAAGCTTTCTTT
few TRBJ2-1 - TRBV5-1 CASSWEGIHNEQFF TGCGCCAGCAGTTGGGAAGGCATACACAATGAGCAGTTCTTC
- TRBJ2-3 - TRBV5-4 CASSPRGSADTQYF TGTGCCAGCAGCCCACGGGGTTCCGCAGATACGCAGTATTTT
many TRBJ1-4 - TRBV10-3 CAISGGRTNEKLFF TGTGCCATCAGTGGGGGCAGAACTAATGAAAAACTGTTTTTT
few TRBJ2-1 TRBD2 TRBV3-1 CASSPRGSGRGTYNEQFF TGTGCCAGCAGCCCCCGTGGTAGCGGGAGGGGGACCTACAATGAGCAGTTCTTC
- TRBJ2-5 - TRBV28 CASSFAEFPETQYF TGTGCCAGCAGTTTTGCAGAGTTCCCCGAGACCCAGTACTTC
- TRBJ2-3 TRBD2 TRBV5-1 CASSLSLAGYTDTQYF TGCGCCAGCAGCTTGTCCCTAGCGGGGTACACAGATACGCAGTATTTT
few TRBJ2-1 TRBD2 TRBV6-2/TRBV6-3 CASSPRGAGELEQFF TGTGCCAGCAGTCCCCGTGGAGCGGGAGAACTTGAGCAGTTCTTC
- TRBJ2-3 TRBD2 TRBV7-2 CASSFRGSVTDTQYF TGTGCCAGCAGCTTTCGCGGGAGTGTCACAGATACGCAGTATTTT
- TRBJ1-1 - TRBV6-2/TRBV6-3 CASRQMGYTEAFF TGTGCCAGCAGGCAAATGGGATACACTGAAGCTTTCTTT
few TRBJ2-3 - TRBV7-2 CASSYRQYPSTDTQYF TGTGCCAGCAGCTACCGACAGTATCCAAGCACAGATACGCAGTATTTT
few TRBJ2-1 TRBD1 TRBV20-1 CSASFARTGTYNEQFF TGCAGTGCTAGTTTTGCTAGGACAGGGACCTACAATGAGCAGTTCTTC
- TRBJ2-7 - TRBV7-2 CASSLGGSLVHEQYF TGTGCCAGCAGCTTAGGCGGCTCCCTCGTCCACGAGCAGTACTTC
few TRBJ1-6 - TRBV5-6 CASSSARSSYNSPLHF TGTGCCAGCAGCTCGGCGCGGAGCTCCTATAATTCACCCCTCCACTTT
- TRBJ2-1 TRBD2 TRBV20-1 CSARTLAGGPSYNEQFF TGCAGTGCTAGAACACTAGCGGGAGGGCCCTCCTACAATGAGCAGTTCTTC
many TRBJ2-1 - TRBV7-2 CASSWRNEQFF TGTGCCAGCAGCTGGCGGAATGAGCAGTTCTTC
- TRBJ2-5 - TRBV27 CARRPGRRQETQYF TGTGCCAGGCGGCCGGGCCGCAGACAAGAGACCCAGTACTTC